This T cell receptor beta chain was obtained from a study of OX40 agonist ivuxolimab in advanced cancers. As for the study in general: Eligibility admitted prior anti-PD-1, anti-PD-L1 or anti-CTLA-4 therapy; about 40% had some.

Method: immunoSEQ multiplex PCR; TCRdb's copy keeps in-frame clones and lacks some. This sample has 87,000 or so clones, with approximately 86% found just once. Study-wide results and limits: Partial responders receiving 0.1-3.0 mg/kg showed among the lowest clonal expansion. Clones of CD4+ and CD8+ blood T cells grew by week 6 at doses of 0.1 to 3.0 mg/kg.

Points on this clone: Its antigen is still unknown.

Sequences were derived from CD4+ or CD8+ T cells sorted from blood, sampled in a trial of the OX40 agonist ivuxolimab. This clonotype originated in an adult with an advanced solid tumor such as melanoma, head and neck, liver or kidney cancer.

The CDR3 DNA sequence: TGTGCCAGCAGCTTAGCCCCGCGGGAAAGCTACACCTTC. It translates to CASSLAPRESYTF. The chain employs TRBV7-2 and TRBJ1-2; the D is unclear. Per germline, CDR1 SGHTA and CDR2 FQGNSA. The V gene lost 0 bases and the J gene lost 9 bases, with 11 bases spanning the gap. The CDR3 runs 13 residues.